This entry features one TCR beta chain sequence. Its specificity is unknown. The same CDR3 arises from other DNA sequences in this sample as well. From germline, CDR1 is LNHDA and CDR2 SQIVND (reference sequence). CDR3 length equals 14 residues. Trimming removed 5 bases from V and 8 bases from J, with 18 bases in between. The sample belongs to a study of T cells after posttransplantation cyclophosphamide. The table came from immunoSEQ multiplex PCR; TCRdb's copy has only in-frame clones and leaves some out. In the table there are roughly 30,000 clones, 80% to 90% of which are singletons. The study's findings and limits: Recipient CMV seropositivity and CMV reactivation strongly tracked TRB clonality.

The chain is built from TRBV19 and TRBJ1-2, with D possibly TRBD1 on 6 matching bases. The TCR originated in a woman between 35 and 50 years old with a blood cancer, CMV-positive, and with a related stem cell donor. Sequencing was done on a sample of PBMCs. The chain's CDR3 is CASSSRDNPDGYTF. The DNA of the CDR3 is TGTGCCAGTAGTTCCCGGGACAACCCCGACGGCTACACCTTC.